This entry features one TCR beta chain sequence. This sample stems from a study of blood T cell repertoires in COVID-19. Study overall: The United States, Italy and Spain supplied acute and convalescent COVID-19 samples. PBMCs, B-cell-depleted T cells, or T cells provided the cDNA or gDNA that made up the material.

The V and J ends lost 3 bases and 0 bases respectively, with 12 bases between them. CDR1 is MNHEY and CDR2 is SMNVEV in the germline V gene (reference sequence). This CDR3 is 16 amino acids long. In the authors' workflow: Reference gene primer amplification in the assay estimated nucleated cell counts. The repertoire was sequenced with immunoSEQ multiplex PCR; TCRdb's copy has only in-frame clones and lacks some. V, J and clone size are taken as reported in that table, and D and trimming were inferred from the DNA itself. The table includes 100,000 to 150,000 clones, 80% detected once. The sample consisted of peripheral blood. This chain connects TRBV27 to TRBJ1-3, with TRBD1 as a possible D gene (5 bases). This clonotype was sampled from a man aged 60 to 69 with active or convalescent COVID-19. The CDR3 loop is CASSFRGPNSGNTIYF. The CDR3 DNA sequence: TGTGCCAGCAGTTTTAGGGGCCCCAACTCTGGAAACACCATATATTTT.